This TCR beta chain was recorded in a study of blood T cells in healthy people across ages. Notes on the study in general: Total diversity from one million sequenced T cells was likely underestimated.

Of note for this clonotype: The target antigen is unknown.

V lost 6 bases, J lost 5 bases, and 6 bases stayed unmatched. Germline loops: CDR1 SQVTM, CDR2 ANQGSEA. The CDR3 is 13 amino acids. Together with a sample-barcoded 5' primer, a J-beta primer mix was included in a second PCR lasting roughly 6 to 12 cycles. Researchers report that a template-switch adaptor with 12 random nucleotides tagged each cDNA molecule. A single record per CDR3 protein comes from TCRdb applying MiXCR to the 5' RACE reads. The sample lists 1.5 million to 2 million distinct CDR3 sequences; 28% were seen once. The chain has TRBV29-1 and TRBJ1-1; 10 bases are shared with TRBD1. The receptor comes from a woman aged 25-40 years in good health. Sequencing was performed on blood. CDR3 in amino acids: CSVATGGGTEAFF. DNA of the CDR3: TGCAGCGTCGCGACAGGGGGCGGAACTGAAGCTTTCTTT.